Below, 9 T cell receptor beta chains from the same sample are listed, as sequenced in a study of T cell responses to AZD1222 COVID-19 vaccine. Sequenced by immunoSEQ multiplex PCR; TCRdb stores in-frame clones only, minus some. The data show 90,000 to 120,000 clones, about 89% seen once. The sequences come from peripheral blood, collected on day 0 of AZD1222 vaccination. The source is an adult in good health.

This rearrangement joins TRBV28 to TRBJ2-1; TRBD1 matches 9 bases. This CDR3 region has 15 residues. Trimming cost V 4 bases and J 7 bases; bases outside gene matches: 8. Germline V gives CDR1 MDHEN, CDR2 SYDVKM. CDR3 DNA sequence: TGTGCCAGCAGTTCACAGGGGGCGCTTTTAAATGAGCAGTTCTTC. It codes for CASSSQGALLNEQFF.

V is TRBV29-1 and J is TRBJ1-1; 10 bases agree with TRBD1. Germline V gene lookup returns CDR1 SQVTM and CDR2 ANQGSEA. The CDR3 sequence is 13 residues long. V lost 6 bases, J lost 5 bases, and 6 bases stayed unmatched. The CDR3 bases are TGCAGCGTGCGGGACAGGGGATTGACTGAAGCTTTCTTT. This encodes CSVRDRGLTEAFF. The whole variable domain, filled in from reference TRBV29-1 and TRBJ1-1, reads SAVISQKPSRDICQRGTSLTIQCQVDSQVTMMFWYRQQPGQSLTLIATANQGSEATYESGFVIDKFPISRPNLTFSTLTVSNMSPEDSSIYLCSVRDRGLTEAFFGQGTRLTVV.

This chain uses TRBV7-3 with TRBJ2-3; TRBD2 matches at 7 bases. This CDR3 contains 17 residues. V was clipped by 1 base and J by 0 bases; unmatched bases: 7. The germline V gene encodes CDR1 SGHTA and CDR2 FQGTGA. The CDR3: CASSLMVSAGSTDTQYF. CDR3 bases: TGTGCCAGCAGCTTAATGGTGTCAGCGGGGAGCACAGATACGCAGTATTTT.

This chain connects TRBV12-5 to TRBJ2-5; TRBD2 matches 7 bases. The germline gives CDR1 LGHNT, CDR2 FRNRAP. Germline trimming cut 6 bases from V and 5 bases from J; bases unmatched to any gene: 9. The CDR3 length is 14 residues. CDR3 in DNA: TGTGCTAGTGGCGCTAGCGGAGGAGGGGAGACCCAGTACTTC. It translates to CASGASGGGETQYF.

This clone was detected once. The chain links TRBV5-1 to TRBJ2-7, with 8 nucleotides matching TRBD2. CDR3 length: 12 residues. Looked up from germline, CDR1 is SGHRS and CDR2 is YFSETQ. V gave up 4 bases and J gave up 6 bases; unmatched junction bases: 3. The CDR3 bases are TGCGCCAGCAGCCCGGGGGGGTTCGAGCAGTACTTC. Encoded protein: CASSPGGFEQYF.

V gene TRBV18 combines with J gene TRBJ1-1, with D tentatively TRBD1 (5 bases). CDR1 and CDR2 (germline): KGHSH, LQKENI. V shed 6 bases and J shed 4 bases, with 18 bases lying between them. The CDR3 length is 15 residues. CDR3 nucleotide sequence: TGTGCCAGCTCCGGGACGGAAAAGGATGGCACTGAAGCTTTCTTT. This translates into CASSGTEKDGTEAFF.

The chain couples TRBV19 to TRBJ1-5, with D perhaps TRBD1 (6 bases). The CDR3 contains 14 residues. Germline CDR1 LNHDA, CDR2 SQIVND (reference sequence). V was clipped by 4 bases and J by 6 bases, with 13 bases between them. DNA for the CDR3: TGTGCCAGTAGTACCCGACAGGTCGGTCAGCCCCAGCATTTT. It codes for CASSTRQVGQPQHF.

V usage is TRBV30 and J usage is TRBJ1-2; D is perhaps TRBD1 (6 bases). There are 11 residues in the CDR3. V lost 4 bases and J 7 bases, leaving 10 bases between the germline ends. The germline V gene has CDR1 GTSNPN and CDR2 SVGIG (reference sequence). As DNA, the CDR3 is TGTGCCTGGAATAACAGGGTTGGCTACACCTTC. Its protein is CAWNNRVGYTF.

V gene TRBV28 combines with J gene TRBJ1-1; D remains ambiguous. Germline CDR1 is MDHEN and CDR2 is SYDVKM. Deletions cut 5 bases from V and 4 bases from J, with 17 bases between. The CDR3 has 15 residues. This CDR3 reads CASSLMRRASTEAFF. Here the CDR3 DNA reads TGTGCCAGCAGTCTTATGAGACGGGCCTCCACTGAAGCTTTCTTT.